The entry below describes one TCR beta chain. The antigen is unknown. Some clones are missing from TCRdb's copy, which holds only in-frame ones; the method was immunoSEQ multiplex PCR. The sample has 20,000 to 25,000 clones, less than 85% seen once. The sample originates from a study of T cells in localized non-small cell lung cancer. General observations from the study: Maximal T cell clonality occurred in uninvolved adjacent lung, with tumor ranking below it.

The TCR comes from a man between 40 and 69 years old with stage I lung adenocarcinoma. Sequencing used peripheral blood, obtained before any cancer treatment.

The CDR3 is CASSPPTANTEAFF. The CDR3 coding sequence is TGTGCCAGCAGTCCCCCCACAGCCAACACTGAAGCTTTCTTT. This chain links TRBV6-6 with TRBJ1-1, with D unclear. CDR3 length: 14 amino acids. Trimming took off 5 bases at V and 2 bases at J, with 12 bases between the two ends. Germline V CDR1 and CDR2: MNHNY, SVGAGI (reference sequence).